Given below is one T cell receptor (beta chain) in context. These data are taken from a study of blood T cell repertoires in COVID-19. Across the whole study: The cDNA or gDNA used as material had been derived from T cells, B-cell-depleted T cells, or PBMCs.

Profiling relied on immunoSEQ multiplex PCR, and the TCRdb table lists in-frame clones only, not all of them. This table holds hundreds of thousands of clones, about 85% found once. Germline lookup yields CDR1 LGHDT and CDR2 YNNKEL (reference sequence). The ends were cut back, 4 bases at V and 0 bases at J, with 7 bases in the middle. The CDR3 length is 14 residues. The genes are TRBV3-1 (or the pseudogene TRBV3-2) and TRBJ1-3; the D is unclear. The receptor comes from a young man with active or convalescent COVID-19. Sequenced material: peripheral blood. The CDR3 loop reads CASSPTSSGNTIYF. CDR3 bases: TGTGCCAGCAGCCCGACAAGCTCTGGAAACACCATATATTTT.